This T cell receptor (beta chain) came from a study of T cell responses to AZD1222 COVID-19 vaccine (dated by TCRdb to about 2021). Looking at the study overall: TCR sequencing covered roughly 230 trial participants: about 210 given two doses of AZD1222 and 26 given two doses of MenACWY control vaccine. Trial participants were enrolled by age into subgroups of 18-55, 56-69 and 70-plus years, and roughly 160, 29 and 62 TCR-sequenced participants, respectively, were included in these subgroups. Results and caveats for the whole study, not just this receptor: In the small 56-69-year group, the increase in depth fell short of significance, most likely because of low power. Only a handful of AZD1222 recipients were SARS-CoV-2 seropositive at baseline, limiting conclusions about previously exposed vaccinees. No day 14 peak-response samples were available, so repertoires were characterized only after the peak T cell response. After two AZD1222 doses, both the breadth and the depth of spike-specific TCRs were significantly higher than at day 0 and than in MenACWY recipients. CD4 TCRs associated with the vaccine covered the entire spike protein, and the dominant responses were in regions 160-218 and 743-854. Participants were mostly white British and included more females than males, and it was suggested by the authors that clonal diversity may have been underestimated. Reportedly, close to half of the unique spike-specific TCRs recognized epitopes lying outside the regions that are mutated in the B.1.351 and B.1.1.7 variants.

With respect to this clone: Which antigen it targets is not known. One base away there is no much larger clone; base qualities are not given.

Explained via the paper, the time point label denotes: baseline before first vaccination. The treatment or condition label here, explained by the study, means: meningococcal conjugate vaccine given as trial control. The vaccinee samples were drawn from two UK trials, COV001 and COV002, one of which was a single-blind randomized controlled phase 2/3 trial testing AZD1222 (ChAdOx1 nCoV-19) in healthy adults. Trial participant PBMC samples were collected at day 0 and day 28 after the second dose for TCRbeta chain sequencing. Spanning cysteine to phenylalanine, the CDR3 consists of 16 amino acids. Only CDR3 DNA remains: 48 bases, in frame from the first base. The germline V and J ends show losses of 0 bases and 2 bases respectively, and no gene match explains 2 bases of the junction. The germline V gene (reference sequence) specifies SEHNR as CDR1 and FQNEAQ as CDR2. The CDR3 regions of human TCRbeta chains were analyzed by immunosequencing. From the authors' description of their analysis: TCRs in the repertoires were compared against a reference library of SARS-CoV-2-specific TCRs that had been generated with the MIRA antigen-specificity platform. Breadth meant the fraction of unique TCRs that were SARS-CoV-2-associated, whereas depth meant the fraction of total T cells that were SARS-CoV-2-associated. Using the MIRA data, every spike-specific TCR was mapped to the spike region that the TCR reacted to and assigned to either a CD4 or a CD8 class. Log10-transformed breadth and depth values were compared by one-way ANOVA with Sidak's multiple comparisons tests. In its TCRdb copy, this immuneACCESS table keeps in-frame sequences only and misses some clones. Where compared with another copy, unresolved V genes explain less than half of these, and the others have no known cause. That table gives V, J and clone size, and the DNA gave D and trimming. In this sample the table shows 150,000 or so clones, about 81% of which occur a single time. The ten largest clones capture 4.1% of the sample.

The sequence came from an adult in good health. The sample was peripheral blood, taken on day 0 of MenACWY control vaccination. Recombination linked TRBV7-9 to TRBJ2-7, with 12 bases matching TRBD2. The DNA sequence reads TGTGCCAGCAGCTTAGCGCGGACTAGCGGGACCTACGAGCAGTACTTC. Its product reads: CASSLARTSGTYEQYF.